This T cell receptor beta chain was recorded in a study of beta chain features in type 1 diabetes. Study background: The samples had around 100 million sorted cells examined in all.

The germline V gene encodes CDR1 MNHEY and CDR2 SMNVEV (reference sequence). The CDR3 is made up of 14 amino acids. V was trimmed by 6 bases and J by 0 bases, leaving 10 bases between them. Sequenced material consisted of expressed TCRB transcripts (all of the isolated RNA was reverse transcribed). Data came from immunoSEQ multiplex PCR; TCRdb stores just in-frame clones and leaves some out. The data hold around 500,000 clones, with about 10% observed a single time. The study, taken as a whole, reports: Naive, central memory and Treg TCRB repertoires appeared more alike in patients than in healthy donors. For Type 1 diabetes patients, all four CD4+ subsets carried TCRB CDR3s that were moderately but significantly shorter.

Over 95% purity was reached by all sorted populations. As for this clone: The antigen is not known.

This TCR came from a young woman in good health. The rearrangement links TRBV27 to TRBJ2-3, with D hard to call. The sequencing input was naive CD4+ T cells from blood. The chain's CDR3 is CASSTTVSTDTQYF. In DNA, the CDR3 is TGTGCCAGCAGCACCACGGTCAGCACAGATACGCAGTATTTT.